This TCR beta chain was profiled in a study of T cells in localized non-small cell lung cancer. Generated by immunoSEQ multiplex PCR, the TCRdb table keeps only in-frame clones and is missing some. This sample yields about 82,000 clones, of which about 78% are seen a single time; roughly 21% belongs to the top ten. Overall study findings and caveats: Sequencing was limited to one tumor region, leaving the possibility of heterogeneity open.

CDR3 size: 13 residues. Trimming removed 6 bases from V and 3 bases from J; junction bases left unmatched: 2. Germline V gene lookup returns CDR1 SGHNT and CDR2 YENEEA. In regard to this clone: Its antigen is unknown.

Sample: PBMCs, taken before any cancer treatment. This TCR was sampled from a man aged 35 to 70 with stage II squamous cell lung carcinoma. V is TRBV11-3 and J is TRBJ2-7; 10 bases line up with TRBD1. The CDR3 DNA is TGTGCCAGCAGTCGGGACAGGGGCTACGAGCAGTACTTC. Protein product: CASSRDRGYEQYF.